The next 8 T cell receptor beta chains were all read from a single sample in a study of T-cell reconstitution after alpha-beta-depleted transplantation in children. Unique molecular identifiers were used in preparing the TCRbeta library. TCRdb called the PCR reads again in MiXCR, with one record for every CDR3 protein. The repertoire holds 100,000 or so distinct CDR3 sequences, with about 6.8% as singletons. The source was PBMCs, collected before TCRalphabeta/CD19-depleted stem cell transplant. The receptors were sampled from a boy aged 2 to 9 with acute lymphoblastic leukemia, due to receive a stem cell transplant.

This clonotype was detected ten times or more. Written as DNA, the CDR3 is TGTGCCACCAGTGGTCCCACAGGGGTAGGATCCTACGAGCAGTACTTC. Residues: CATSGPTGVGSYEQYF. J is TRBJ2-7 and V is TRBV24-1; 7 bases map to TRBD1. V was clipped by 5 bases and J by 1 base; unmatched bases: 10. Germline values: CDR1 KGHDR, CDR2 SFDVKD. This CDR3 region has 16 residues.

This clonotype was counted at least ten times. The gene calls are TRBV7-8 and TRBJ2-2; the D gene could be TRBD1 or TRBD2 (6 bases each). Germline V gene data show CDR1 as SGHVS and CDR2 as FQNEAQ. The CDR3 sequence is 15 residues long. V gave up 5 bases and J gave up 7 bases, with 17 bases separating them. The CDR3 loop is CASSPLGGADGELFF. In DNA form, the CDR3 reads TGTGCCAGCAGCCCCCTGGGGGGCGCCGACGGGGAGCTGTTTTTT. The entire variable domain, with the rest obtained from reference TRBV7-8 and TRBJ2-2, is as follows: GAGVSQSPRYKVAKRGQDVALRCDPISGHVSLFWYQQALGQGPEFLTYFQNEAQLDKSGLPSDRFFAERPEGSVSTLKIQRTQQEDSAVYLCASSPLGGADGELFFGEGSRLTVL.

About this clonotype: This may come from a read error, since a much larger clone is one base off. The rearrangement uses TRBV12-3 or TRBV12-4 and TRBJ2-7; possible D gene TRBD2, 6 bases. V lost 1 base and J 2 bases, leaving 9 bases between the germline ends. The CDR3 contains 14 residues. Written as DNA, the CDR3 is TGTGCCAGCAGTTTAGTGGGGGGACCCTACGAGCAGTACTTC. Translation: CASSLVGGPYEQYF.

This clonotype was recorded many times. CDR3 in amino acids: CASSPTGPRGETQYF. CDR3 nucleotides: TGTGCCAGCAGCCCTACGGGTCCTCGAGGGGAGACCCAGTACTTC. The chain has TRBV13 and TRBJ2-5, with D possibly matching TRBD2 (5 bases). The CDR3 covers 15 residues. The V gene lost 5 bases and the J gene lost 5 bases, with 18 bases spanning the gap. Germline values: CDR1 PRHDT, CDR2 FYEKMQ (reference sequence).

This clonotype has only a few counts. The rearrangement uses TRBV7-9 and TRBJ1-2; D is ambiguous. Trimming shortened V by 1 base and J by 7 bases, and 10 bases separated the two germline ends. CDR3 length: 13 residues. Germline loops: CDR1 SEHNR, CDR2 FQNEAQ (reference sequence). The CDR3 nucleotides are TGTGCCAGCAGCTTAGTTGGGGATTCTGGCTACACCTTC. Its protein is CASSLVGDSGYTF. Filled out from reference TRBV7-9 and TRBJ1-2, the complete variable domain reads DTGVSQNPRHKITKRGQNVTFRCDPISEHNRLYWYRQTLGQGPEFLTYFQNEAQLEKSRLLSDRFSAERPKGSFSTLEIQRTEQGDSAMYLCASSLVGDSGYTFGSGTRLTVV.

Comment on this clonotype: A much larger clone lies a single base off, so this may be a read error. The chain couples TRBV7-3 to TRBJ2-6; possibly TRBD1 or TRBD2 for D (5 bases each). The CDR3 covers 19 residues. V lost 8 bases to trimming and J lost 2 bases, with 25 bases between them. CDR1 is SGHTA, CDR2 FQGTGA, per germline. CDR3 bases: TGTGCCAGCTGTTGGGGGACGGTCACAATCCAAACTGGGGCCAACGTCCTGACTTTC. It yields the protein CASCWGTVTIQTGANVLTF. The complete variable domain, with remaining parts taken from reference TRBV7-3 and TRBJ2-6, reads GAGVSQTPSNKVTEKGKYVELRCDPISGHTALYWYRQSLGQGPEFLIYFQGTGAADDSGLPNDRFFAVRPEGSVSTLKIQRTERGDSAVYLCASCWGTVTIQTGANVLTFGAGSRLTVL.

The chain joins TRBV7-8 to TRBJ2-2; D is possibly TRBD1 (6 bases). The CDR3 runs 14 residues. Germline values: CDR1 SGHVS, CDR2 FQNEAQ. V gave up 3 bases and J gave up 4 bases, with 9 bases separating them. CDR3 in amino acids: CASSLGHVTGELFF. CDR3 nucleotide sequence: TGTGCCAGCAGCTTGGGACATGTCACCGGGGAGCTGTTTTTT.

The J gene is TRBJ1-2, the V gene TRBV5-1; 10 nucleotides agree with TRBD1. The CDR3 length is 14 residues. J was trimmed by 5 bases and V by 4 bases; bases with no gene match: 5. Looked up from germline, CDR1 is SGHRS and CDR2 is YFSETQ. The CDR3 DNA sequence: TGCGCCAGCAGCCTCCAGGGACAGGGGTATGGCTACACCTTC. This gives the protein CASSLQGQGYGYTF.